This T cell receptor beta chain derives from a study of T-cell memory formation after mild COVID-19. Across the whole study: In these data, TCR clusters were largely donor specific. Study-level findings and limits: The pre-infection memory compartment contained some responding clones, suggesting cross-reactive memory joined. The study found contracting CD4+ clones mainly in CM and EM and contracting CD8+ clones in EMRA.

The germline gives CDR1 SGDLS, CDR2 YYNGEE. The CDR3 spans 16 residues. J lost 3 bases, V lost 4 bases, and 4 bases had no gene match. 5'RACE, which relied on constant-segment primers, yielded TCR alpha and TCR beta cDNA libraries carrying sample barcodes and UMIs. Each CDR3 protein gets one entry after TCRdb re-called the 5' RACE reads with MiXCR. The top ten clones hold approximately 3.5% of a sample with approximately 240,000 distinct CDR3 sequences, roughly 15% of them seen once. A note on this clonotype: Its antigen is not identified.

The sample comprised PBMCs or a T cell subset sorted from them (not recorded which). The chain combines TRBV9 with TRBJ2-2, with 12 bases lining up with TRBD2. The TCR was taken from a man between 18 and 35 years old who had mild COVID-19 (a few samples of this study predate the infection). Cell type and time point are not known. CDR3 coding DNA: TGTGCCAGCAGCCCTAGCGGGGGGGCTTACACCGGGGAGCTGTTTTTT. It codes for CASSPSGGAYTGELFF.